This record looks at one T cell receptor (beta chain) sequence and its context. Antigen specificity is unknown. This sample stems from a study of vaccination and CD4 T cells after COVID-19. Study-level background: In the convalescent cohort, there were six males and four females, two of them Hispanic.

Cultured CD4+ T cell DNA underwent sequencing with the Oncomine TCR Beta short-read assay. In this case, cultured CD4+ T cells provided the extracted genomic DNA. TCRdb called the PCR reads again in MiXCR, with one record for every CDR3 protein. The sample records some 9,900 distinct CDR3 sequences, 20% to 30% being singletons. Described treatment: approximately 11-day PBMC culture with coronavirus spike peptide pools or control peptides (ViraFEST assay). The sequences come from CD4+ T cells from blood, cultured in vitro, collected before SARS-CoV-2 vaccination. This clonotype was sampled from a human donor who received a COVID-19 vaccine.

The CDR3 bases are TGTGCCAGCAGCCAATCCTGGGGCTTTTCAGCTTTCTTT. This gives the protein CASSQSWGFSAFF. The gene calls are TRBV16 and TRBJ1-1, with D possibly being TRBD1 (5 bases). This CDR3 is built from 13 residues. Trimming cost V 0 bases and J 10 bases, with 12 bases left between them. CDR1 is KGHSY, CDR2 FQNENV, per germline.